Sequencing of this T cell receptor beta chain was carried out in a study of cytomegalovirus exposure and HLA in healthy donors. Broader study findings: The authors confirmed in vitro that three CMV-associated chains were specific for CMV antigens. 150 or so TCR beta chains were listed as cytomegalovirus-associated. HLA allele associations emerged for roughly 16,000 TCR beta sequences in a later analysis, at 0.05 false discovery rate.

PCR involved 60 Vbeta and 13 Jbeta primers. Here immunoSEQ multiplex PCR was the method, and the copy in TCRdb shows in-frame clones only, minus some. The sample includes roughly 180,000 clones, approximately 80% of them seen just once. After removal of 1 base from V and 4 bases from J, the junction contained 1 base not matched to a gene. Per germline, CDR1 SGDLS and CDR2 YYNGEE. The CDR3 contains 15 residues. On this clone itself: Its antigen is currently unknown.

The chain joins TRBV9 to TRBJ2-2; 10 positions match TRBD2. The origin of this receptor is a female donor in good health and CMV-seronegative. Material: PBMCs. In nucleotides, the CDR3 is TGTGCCAGCAGCGTAAGCGGGGGGGCCACCGGGGAGCTGTTTTTT. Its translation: CASSVSGGATGELFF.